The rows below give T cell receptor beta chains drawn from one sample of a study of cytomegalovirus exposure and HLA in healthy donors. Here immunoSEQ multiplex PCR was the method, and the copy in TCRdb shows in-frame clones only, minus some. Among around 120,000 clones listed, about 72% were seen once. Sequenced: PBMCs. The source is a man under 40 in good health and CMV-seropositive. The CDR3 runs from the conserved cysteine through the conserved F or W. Each record gives: D gene, clone size, J gene, V gene, CDR3 DNA, CDR3 protein. D genes are given only for firm matches. For some rows the clone size is stated as once, few or many, or as a class when expanded; others skip it.

>TRBD2|few|TRBJ2-1|TRBV5-1
TGCGCCAGCAGCTTGGGGCGGGAGTTGAATGAGCAGTTCTTC
CASSLGRELNEQFF
>-|few|TRBJ2-2|TRBV19
TGTGCCAGTAGTGGCAGCGGGGAGCTGTTTTTT
CASSGSGELFF
>TRBD2|-|TRBJ2-1|TRBV11-2
TGTGCCAGCAGCTCCGGCAGGCGGGAGTTTGGCAATGAGCAGTTCTTC
CASSSGRREFGNEQFF
>TRBD2|-|TRBJ2-5|TRBV5-1
TGCGCCAGCAGCTGGGGACTAGCGGGAGAAGAGACCCAGTACTTC
CASSWGLAGEETQYF
>TRBD1|-|TRBJ2-2|TRBV25-1
TGTGCCAGCAGTGGGGGACAGGGGTTCAGGGTGAACACCGGGGAGCCGTTTTTT
CASSGGQGFRVNTGEPFF
>TRBD1|-|TRBJ1-2|TRBV11-2
TGTGCCAGCAGCTTAGGGACAGGGGAACGTAACTATGGCTACACCTTC
CASSLGTGERNYGYTF
>TRBD2|-|TRBJ2-3|TRBV5-4
TGTGCCAGCAGCGGCTGGACTAGCGGAGCCGGGGTAGATACGCAGTATTTT
CASSGWTSGAGVDTQYF
>-|-|TRBJ1-1|TRBV5-1
TGCGCCAGCAGTTTGGTCCGGGGGAACACTGAAGCTTTCTTT
CASSLVRGNTEAFF
>TRBD1|-|TRBJ1-2|TRBV28
TGTGCCAGCAGTTACCAGGGGGCGCGGGACTATGGCTACACCTTC
CASSYQGARDYGYTF
>TRBD2|-|TRBJ2-3|TRBV6-1
TGTGCCAGCAGTGAACTAGCGGGAGACACAGATACGCAGTATTTT
CASSELAGDTDTQYF
>-|once|TRBJ1-5|TRBV5-8
TGTGCCAGCAGCTTGGCGGAGGGCCCCACCAATCAGCCCCAGCATTTT
CASSLAEGPTNQPQHF
>TRBD1|-|TRBJ2-1|TRBV7-6
TGTGCCAGCAGCTCATATGGGACAGGCTACAATGAGCAGTTCTTC
CASSSYGTGYNEQFF
>-|-|TRBJ2-3|TRBV15
TGTGCCACCAGCAGAGTATTGCTAGTCGGAAGCACAGATACGCAGTATTTT
CATSRVLLVGSTDTQYF
>-|-|TRBJ2-2|TRBV28
TGTGCCAGCATTCAGACAGGATTCACCGGGGAGCTGTTTTTT
CASIQTGFTGELFF
>TRBD1|-|TRBJ1-1|TRBV2
TGTGCCAGCGGATATTTCCCATACGGGACAGGCCCTATGAACACTGAAGCTTTCTTT
CASGYFPYGTGPMNTEAFF
>TRBD2|-|TRBJ2-5|TRBV19
TGTGCCAGTAGTAGCGGACTAGCGGGTGATAAAGAGACCCAGTACTTC
CASSSGLAGDKETQYF
>TRBD1|-|TRBJ1-4|TRBV9
TGTGCCAGCAGCGAAGATACAGGGGGCAACGGTCGGCTGTTTTTT
CASSEDTGGNGRLFF
>-|-|TRBJ2-3|TRBV28
TGTGCCAGCAGTTATCCGGGAGACGGTACAGATACGCAGTATTTT
CASSYPGDGTDTQYF
>-|once|TRBJ2-1|TRBV5-4
TGTGCCAGCAGCTCAGAATACAATGAGCAGTTCTTC
CASSSEYNEQFF
>-|-|TRBJ2-6|TRBV5-1
TGCGCCAGCAGCAGGGAGCCGGGACTCAGCTCTGGGGCCAACGTCCTGACTTTC
CASSREPGLSSGANVLTF
>-|-|TRBJ2-1|TRBV7-3
TGTGCCAGCAGCTTAACTCCCCGGAATGAGCAGTTCTTC
CASSLTPRNEQFF
>-|-|TRBJ2-1|TRBV7-9
TGTGCCAGCAGCTTGGAATCCGGGAAGCAGTTCTTC
CASSLESGKQFF
>TRBD1|-|TRBJ2-2|TRBV7-9
TGTGCCAGCAGCTTAGGCCCAGGACAGGGGTTCCCCGGGGAGCTGTTTTTT
CASSLGPGQGFPGELFF
>TRBD2|-|TRBJ2-3|TRBV11-3
TGTGCCAGCAGCCTGGGACTAGCGGGAGCGGGGGATACGCAGTATTTT
CASSLGLAGAGDTQYF
>TRBD1|-|TRBJ2-7|TRBV28
TGTGCCAGCAGTTCCCCCGGGACAGCTACCTACGAGCAGTACTTC
CASSSPGTATYEQYF
>TRBD2|-|TRBJ2-5|TRBV5-1
TGCGCCAGCAGCCACGGAATAGCGGGGGACCAAGAGACCCAGTACTTC
CASSHGIAGDQETQYF
>TRBD2|-|TRBJ2-4|TRBV25-1
TGTGCCAGCAGTAGTCCTAGCGGAAGCAACTCCAAAAACATTCAGTACTTC
CASSSPSGSNSKNIQYF
>-|few|TRBJ2-7|TRBV4-3
TGCGCCAGCAGCCAAGGACTAGGGGTCTCCTACGAGCAGTACTTC
CASSQGLGVSYEQYF
>-|few|TRBJ2-7|TRBV2
TGTGCCAGCAGCGAAGGGATCACGACAGGCCCCTACGAGCAGTACTTC
CASSEGITTGPYEQYF
>TRBD2|few|TRBJ2-1|TRBV28
TGTGCCAGCAGTTTTTCTAGCGGGAGGTGGGGCGATGAGCAGTTCTTC
CASSFSSGRWGDEQFF
>TRBD2|-|TRBJ2-1|TRBV6-5
TGTGCCAGCGGGGAGCGGGGGGGCAATGAGCAGTTCTTC
CASGERGGNEQFF
>-|-|TRBJ2-3|TRBV27
TGTGCCAGCAGTTTGGTGGACAGCTTAGATACGCAGTATTTT
CASSLVDSLDTQYF
>TRBD1|-|TRBJ2-2|TRBV6-4
TGTGCCAGCAGTGCAACAGGGGCGGCCACCGGGGAGCTGTTTTTT
CASSATGAATGELFF
>TRBD1|few|TRBJ2-2|TRBV6-4
TGTGCCAGCAGTGAAAGACAGGGCGACACCGGGGAGCTGTTTTTT
CASSERQGDTGELFF
>TRBD2|-|TRBJ2-5|TRBV15
TGTGCCACCAGCAGAGATCGACTAGCGGGGCTTGTAACCCAGTACTTC
CATSRDRLAGLVTQYF
>-|-|TRBJ1-1|TRBV28
TGTGCCAGCAGTTTTACGGAGCCTATTTTCGAAGCTTTCTTT
CASSFTEPIFEAFF
>TRBD2|medium-sized|TRBJ2-4|TRBV19
TGTGCCAGTAGCAAGCCAGGCTTAGGAGGGGAGGGTCACATTCAGTACTTC
CASSKPGLGGEGHIQYF
>-|-|TRBJ2-7|TRBV10-3
TGTGCCATTAGAGTTGGGGTTGGAGCGGCCTACGAGCAGTACTTC
CAIRVGVGAAYEQYF
>-|few|TRBJ1-6|TRBV6-1
TGTGCCAGCAGTGAAGCGCTCTGGAGCAGTTATAATTCACCCCTCCACTTT
CASSEALWSSYNSPLHF
>-|-|TRBJ2-1|TRBV9
TGTGCCAGCAGCGTAGAGGGGCGAAGCTACAATGAGCAGTTCTTC
CASSVEGRSYNEQFF
>-|-|TRBJ1-1|TRBV18
TGTGCCAGCTCACTTCAGGTGAACACTGAAGCTTTCTTT
CASSLQVNTEAFF
>TRBD1|few|TRBJ1-6|TRBV5-4
TGTGCCAGCAGCTTGGATTTTCAGGGGGCGCGAAATTCACCCCTCCACTTT
CASSLDFQGARNSPLHF
>-|-|TRBJ2-5|TRBV28
TGTGCCAGCAGTTTTGGCGACAGAATCCAAGAGACCCAGTACTTC
CASSFGDRIQETQYF
>-|-|TRBJ1-5|TRBV19
TGTGCCAGTAGTCCCGACAGCCCCCGCGGTAGCAATCAGCCCCAGCATTTT
CASSPDSPRGSNQPQHF
>-|few|TRBJ2-7|TRBV5-1
TGCGCCAGCAGCGAACAGGGTTCCTCCTACGAGCAGTACTTC
CASSEQGSSYEQYF